One sample yielded the 22 T cell receptor beta chains listed below, sequenced in a study of blood T cell repertoires in COVID-19. Profiling relied on immunoSEQ multiplex PCR, and the TCRdb table lists in-frame clones only, not all of them. The sample has over 8,500 clones; 80% to 90% are singletons. Source material: peripheral blood. The receptors were sampled from a human donor in a cohort sampled during active COVID-19.

The chain carries TRBV12-5 and TRBJ2-3, with D possibly being TRBD2 (5 bases). V lost 3 bases and J lost 1, with 5 bases in between. Germline V gene sequence: CDR1 LGHNT, CDR2 FRNRAP. The CDR3 spans 13 residues. The CDR3 DNA is TGTGCTAGTGGTTTTAGCGGCACAGATACGCAGTATTTT. This codes for CASGFSGTDTQYF.

The chain carries TRBV3-1 (or the pseudogene TRBV3-2) and TRBJ2-5; 10 bases map to TRBD1. The V and J ends lost 4 bases and 7 bases, in that order; junction bases with no gene match: 6. This CDR3 comprises 14 residues. CDR1 is LGHDT and CDR2 is YNNKEL in the germline V gene (reference sequence). CDR3 protein: CASSRDRGRGTQYF. As DNA, the CDR3 is TGTGCCAGCAGCCGGGACAGGGGCAGGGGGACCCAGTACTTC.

This chain connects TRBV29-1 to TRBJ1-5, with 8 bases lining up with TRBD1. The CDR3 covers 13 residues. CDR1 SQVTM and CDR2 ANQGSEA come from the germline V gene. J lost 7 bases, V lost 5 bases, and 7 bases had no gene match. CDR3 in DNA: TGCAGCGTTTCGGACAGGGAATCCCAGCCCCAGCATTTT. Translated, it gives CSVSDRESQPQHF.

The chain recombines TRBV6-5 with TRBJ1-1; 8 nucleotides match TRBD1. V lost 6 bases and J lost 4; bases outside the gene matches: 1. This CDR3 is 12 amino acids long. Looked up from germline, CDR1 is MNHEY and CDR2 is SVGAGI. The CDR3 region is CASSGQGTEAFF. DNA of the CDR3: TGTGCCAGCAGCGGACAGGGCACTGAAGCTTTCTTT.

The CDR3 is CASSGQQRMDTQYF. In nucleotides, the CDR3 is TGTGCCAGCAGCGGACAGCAAAGGATGGATACGCAGTATTTT. The chain couples TRBV11-2 to TRBJ2-3; a possible D gene is TRBD1 (6 bases). V was cut by 5 bases and J by 6 bases, with 15 bases left in between. From germline, CDR1 is SGHAT and CDR2 FQNNGV. The CDR3 spans 14 residues.

V and J are TRBV5-4 and TRBJ1-4, with D possibly being TRBD1 (6 bases). The ends were cut back, 1 base at V and 8 bases at J, with 12 bases in the middle. CDR3 size: 14 residues. Per the germline V gene, CDR1 is SGHNT and CDR2 is YYREEE (reference sequence). As DNA, the CDR3 is TGTGCCAGCAGCTTGAGGGCAGGGGACGAAAAACTGTTTTTT. This gives the protein CASSLRAGDEKLFF.

This clone was counted only a few times. The DNA of the CDR3 is TGTGCCAGTAGTAGCGACAGGGATGTCCGTTGGGGCTACACCTTC. As protein: CASSSDRDVRWGYTF. The chain carries TRBV19 and TRBJ1-2; 7 bases map to TRBD1. This CDR3 spans 15 amino acids. V was clipped by 4 bases and J by 8 bases; unmatched bases: 13. Germline V gene data show CDR1 as LNHDA and CDR2 as SQIVND (reference sequence).

The CDR3 nucleotides are TGTGCCAGTAGCCCAAGACTAGCCAAAAACATTCAGTACTTC. Translated, it gives CASSPRLAKNIQYF. V gene TRBV19 combines with J gene TRBJ2-4; no clear D gene. V was pared by 6 bases and J by 0 bases, with 9 bases between. This CDR3 region has 14 residues. Germline CDR1 and CDR2: LNHDA and SQIVND (reference sequence).

As regards this clone: At one end, the junction sequence differs from germline, possibly due to a read error. This chain connects TRBV27 to TRBJ2-3; D is ambiguous. This CDR3 contains 12 residues. The germline V gene encodes CDR1 MNHEY and CDR2 SMNVEV (reference sequence). CDR3 nucleotides: TGCCAGCACCGCGGATTCACAGATACGCAGTATTTT. It is translated as CQHRGFTDTQYF.

The rearrangement joins TRBV5-6 to TRBJ2-1; 9 bases map to TRBD1. Trimming removed 4 bases from V and 7 bases from J; junction bases left unmatched: 9. Germline V gives CDR1 SGHDT, CDR2 YYEEEE. This CDR3 is built from 15 residues. The CDR3 loop reads CASSISGTGRNEQFF. CDR3 nucleotides: TGTGCCAGCAGCATATCCGGGACAGGGAGAAATGAGCAGTTCTTC.

With regard to this clone: Germline is not matched at one junction end, which may reflect a read error. The V call is TRBV2, the J call TRBJ1-3, with a weak D call TRBD1 (6 bases). CDR3 length: 11 amino acids. From germline, CDR1 is SNHLY and CDR2 FYNNEI. The CDR3 is CASSERSGHCF. The DNA for the CDR3 is TGTGCCAGCAGTGAAAGGTCGGGACACTGTTTT.

This rearrangement joins TRBV6-5 to TRBJ2-2; no firm D call. The CDR3 totals 13 residues. V was trimmed by 7 bases and J by 5 bases, leaving 11 bases between them. Germline V CDR1 and CDR2: MNHEY, SVGAGI. CDR3 bases: TGTGCCAGCACCAATGAGGCAACCGGGGAGCTGTTTTTT. It codes for CASTNEATGELFF.

A few counts support this clone. This chain uses TRBV7-9 with TRBJ2-5, with 7 bases fitting TRBD2. With 1 base clipped from V and 0 bases from J, the junction kept 5 bases outside the gene matches. CDR3 length: 16 residues. Germline assignment: CDR1 SEHNR and CDR2 FQNEAQ (reference sequence). CDR3 DNA sequence: TGTGCCAGCAGCTTAGGGCTAGCGGACTACCAAGAGACCCAGTACTTC. It is translated as CASSLGLADYQETQYF. The entire variable domain, with the rest obtained from reference TRBV7-9 and TRBJ2-5, is as follows: DTGVSQNPRHKITKRGQNVTFRCDPISEHNRLYWYRQTLGQGPEFLTYFQNEAQLEKSRLLSDRFSAERPKGSFSTLEIQRTEQGDSAMYLCASSLGLADYQETQYFGPGTRLLVL.

The V call is TRBV18, the J call TRBJ2-2; no reliable D call. The ends were cut back, 3 bases at V and 0 bases at J, with 11 bases in the middle. The germline CDR1 and CDR2 sequences are KGHSH and LQKENI. The CDR3 consists of 16 residues. Here the CDR3 reads CASSPTALPNTGELFF. CDR3 DNA: TGTGCCAGCTCACCCACCGCACTTCCGAACACCGGGGAGCTGTTTTTT.

V gene TRBV29-1 combines with J gene TRBJ1-2; TRBD1 matches 7 bases. This CDR3 comprises 11 residues. The germline CDR1 and CDR2 sequences are SQVTM and ANQGSEA. The V and J ends lost 6 bases and 6 bases, in that order; junction bases with no gene match: 4. Here the CDR3 DNA reads TGCAGCGTCGGGACAGCCAATGGCTACACCTTC. As protein: CSVGTANGYTF.

This rearrangement joins TRBV24-1 to TRBJ2-2, with 11 positions matching TRBD1. The CDR3 totals 17 residues. The germline CDR1 and CDR2 sequences are KGHDR and SFDVKD. Trimming removed 1 base from V and 5 bases from J; junction bases left unmatched: 5. In DNA form, the CDR3 reads TGTGCCACCAGTGATTTTGGACAGGGGGCCGGTACCGGGGAGCTGTTTTTT. Protein product: CATSDFGQGAGTGELFF.

The chain combines TRBV25-1 with TRBJ2-7; possibly TRBD2 for D (7 bases). The CDR3 has 11 residues. Germline V gene sequence: CDR1 MGHDK, CDR2 SYGVNS. Trimming removed 9 bases from V and 4 bases from J, with 10 bases in between. The CDR3 region is CASRGGYEQYF. In DNA form, the CDR3 reads TGTGCCAGTAGGGGGGGGTACGAGCAGTACTTC.

A single count supports this clone. V usage is TRBV12-2 and J usage is TRBJ2-7; TRBD1 is the table's D call and was not checked against the DNA. TRBV12-2 is a known pseudogene. The CDR3 runs 16 residues. CDR3 sequence: CASRLGGTASSYEQYF. CDR3 sequence (DNA): TGTGCAAGTCGCTTAGGAGGGACAGCGAGCTCCTACGAGCAGTACTTC.

The rearrangement uses TRBV5-6 and TRBJ2-5, with D possibly being TRBD2 (5 bases). Germline values: CDR1 SGHDT, CDR2 YYEEEE. V was trimmed by 0 bases and J by 1 base, leaving 7 bases between them. The CDR3 covers 14 residues. The CDR3 DNA follows: TGTGCCAGCAGCTTGGTCAGCGGCCAAGAGACCCAGTACTTC. Translating it yields CASSLVSGQETQYF.

The genes are TRBV19 and TRBJ2-7; 7 bases line up with TRBD1. CDR3 size: 14 residues. Trimming took 6 bases from V and 1 from J; bases not matched to a gene: 6. The germline V gene encodes CDR1 LNHDA and CDR2 SQIVND (reference sequence). The CDR3 bases are TGTGCCAGTAGCGGGACAGCCGTGTCCTACGAGCAGTACTTC. Residues: CASSGTAVSYEQYF.

This clone appeared a single time. The genes are TRBV6-6 and TRBJ2-6, with 7 bases lining up with TRBD2. Looked up from germline, CDR1 is MNHNY and CDR2 is SVGAGI (reference sequence). There are 14 residues in the CDR3. The trim removed 8 bases at V and 1 base at J, leaving 2 bases unmatched. The DNA for the CDR3 is TGTGCCAGCGTCGGGGGGTCTGGGGCCAACGTCCTGACTTTC. The encoded protein is CASVGGSGANVLTF.

This clone is a singleton in its sample. This chain uses TRBV27 with TRBJ2-2, with 9 bases lining up with TRBD1. The germline CDR1 and CDR2 sequences are MNHEY and SMNVEV (reference sequence). V lost 5 bases, J lost 1 base, and 2 bases stayed unmatched. The CDR3 sequence is 15 residues long. CDR3 coding DNA: TGTGCCAGCAGTCGGGACAGGGTGAACACCGGGGAGCTGTTTTTT. Translating gives CASSRDRVNTGELFF.